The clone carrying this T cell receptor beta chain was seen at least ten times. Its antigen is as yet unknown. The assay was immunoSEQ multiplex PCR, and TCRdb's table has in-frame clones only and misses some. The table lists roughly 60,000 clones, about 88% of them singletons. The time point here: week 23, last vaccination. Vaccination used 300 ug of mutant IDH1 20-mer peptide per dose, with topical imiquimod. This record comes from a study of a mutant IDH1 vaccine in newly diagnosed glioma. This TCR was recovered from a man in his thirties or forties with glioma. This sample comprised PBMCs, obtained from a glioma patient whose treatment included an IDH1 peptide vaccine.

CDR3 protein: CASIDGAGEQYF. The CDR3 DNA follows: TGTGCCAGTATAGACGGCGCAGGCGAGCAGTACTTC. The chain couples TRBV19 to TRBJ2-7; D ambiguous. CDR3 length equals 12 residues. From germline, CDR1 is LNHDA and CDR2 SQIVND (reference sequence). The V end lost 7 bases, the J end lost 6 bases, and 13 bases lay between the germline ends.